This TCR beta chain was captured by sequencing in a study of control samples from healthy donors and cancer patients. The repertoire was sequenced with immunoSEQ multiplex PCR; TCRdb's copy has only in-frame clones and lacks some. The sample records about 130,000 clones, roughly 92% being singletons. Losses at the gene ends were 1 base for V and 4 bases for J; bases not matched to a gene: 2. The V gene's germline CDR1 is MNHNS and CDR2 SASEGT. The CDR3 extends over 15 amino acids. The sequence derives from an elderly man with head and neck cancer. The sample comprised PBMCs. The rearrangement joins TRBV6-1 to TRBJ2-1; 9 positions agree with TRBD2. CDR3 in DNA: TGTGCCAGCAGTGAAGGTAGCGGGAGTTACAATGAGCAGTTCTTC. This sequence encodes CASSEGSGSYNEQFF.